The sequence of this T cell receptor beta chain was determined in a study of T cell changes during pregnancy in multiple sclerosis. Sequencing used immunoSEQ multiplex PCR; TCRdb keeps in-frame clones, though not all of them. The data show about 44,000 clones, approximately 96% seen once. This clonotype was sampled from a female donor with multiple sclerosis, enrolled in a pregnancy study. Sequenced here: peripheral blood, sampled in the second trimester of pregnancy.

The CDR3 DNA reads as TGTGCCAGCTCACCACCGTTCGGACAGCCAGGAACAGATACGCAGTATTTT. Translated: CASSPPFGQPGTDTQYF. This chain uses TRBV18 with TRBJ2-3, with D possibly matching TRBD1 (6 bases). The CDR3 spans 17 residues. CDR1 and CDR2 (germline): KGHSH, LQKENI. Trimming took 0 bases from V and 3 from J, leaving 16 bases between them.